This T cell receptor (beta chain) was profiled in a study of T-cell reconstitution after alpha-beta-depleted transplantation in children (dated by TCRdb to 2016 to 2017). Study-level background: T-cell immune reconstitution after TCRalphabeta/CD19-depleted allogeneic hematopoietic cell transplantation in children was quantitatively tracked in the study by means of TCR repertoire profiling. Overall results and qualifications from the work: About two months after transplant, the apparently early recovery of alphabetaT-cell counts reportedly depended on just several hundred clones that had expanded rapidly and came from non-depleted graft cells. In some patients, the high TCRbeta diversity seen at day 60 was put down to recipient T cells and intrathymic progenitors that had survived conditioning. Hyperexpanded clone frequencies declined over subsequent months; after one year, T-cell counts and TCRbeta diversity were mostly attributed to newly produced T cells.

The CDR3 goes from the cysteine to the phenylalanine over 13 residues. Left in the record is the CDR3 DNA by itself, 39 bases read in frame from the first base. Taken from the germline V gene, the CDR1 and CDR2 loops are SGHRS and YFSETQ. V and J lose 0 bases and 8 bases, and a span of 11 bases separates them. Libraries were built with PCR. Sequencing instrument: Illumina HiSeq 2500. TCR library preparation used molecular barcoding, with unique molecular identifiers applied to normalize quantification of the TCRbeta repertoire. The public reads were quality trimmed at Q25 with fastp and then assembled into clones with MiXCR by TCRdb, keeping productive beta chains. Identical CDR3 protein sequences are pooled into one entry, listed with their most common genes and DNA. The sample records hundreds of thousands of distinct CDR3 sequences, under 13% of which are singletons. The top ten clonotypes cover approximately 30% of the sample.

This specimen's treatment or condition label, per the study, means: allogeneic hematopoietic cell transplantation with graft depleted of TCRalphabeta T cells and CD19 B cells. The children who served as transplant recipients had been given grafts of TCRalphabeta/CD19-depleted allogeneic hematopoietic cells. This clonotype was observed at least ten times. Its antigen remains undetermined. One base away there is no much larger clone; base qualities are not given. Sequences were derived from PBMCs, sampled before TCRalphabeta/CD19-depleted stem cell transplant. The TCR was taken from a child under two years old with acute myeloid leukemia, due to receive a stem cell transplant. The chain employs TRBV5-1 and TRBJ1-1; the D gene lacks a confident call. At the DNA level, the sequence is TGCGCCAGCAGCTTGGCGGTACCAGAAGAAGCTTTCTTT. Translated, this is CASSLAVPEEAFF. Joined to the reference TRBV5-1 and TRBJ1-1 proteins, this CDR3 gives the full variable domain: KAGVTQTPRYLIKTRGQQVTLSCSPISGHRSVSWYQQTPGQGLQFLFEYFSETQRNKGNFPGRFSGRQFSNSRSEMNVSTLELGDSALYLCASSLAVPEEAFFGQGTRLTVV.